Detailed here is one TCR beta chain. As yet, its antigen is unknown. The CDR3 is 14 amino acids. Germline V CDR1 and CDR2: SEHNR, FQNEAQ (reference sequence). The V segment lost 5 bases and the J segment 8 bases; nucleotides outside the gene matches: 9. This sample was taken from a study of cytomegalovirus exposure and HLA in healthy donors. At the level of the study: It was reported in a later analysis that the same platform had been used for the roughly 110 validation repertoires as for the 666 first-cohort repertoires.

Assay used: immunoSEQ multiplex PCR; TCRdb lists only in-frame clones, some missing. The data hold approximately 54,000 clones, with roughly nine tenths observed a single time. Notes on the study in general: That first-cohort TCR clusters tended to co-occur in the 95 to 150 validation repertoires was found in a later analysis. The dataset shows that most TCR sequences were rare, while some public TCRs occurred in many donors.

V is TRBV7-9 and J is TRBJ1-2; 9 nucleotides line up with TRBD1. This receptor was taken from a young woman in good health and CMV-seropositive. Sequencing input: PBMCs. CDR3 loop: CASSGKTGGGGYTF. As DNA, the CDR3 is TGTGCCAGCAGCGGAAAGACAGGGGGTGGAGGCTACACCTTC.